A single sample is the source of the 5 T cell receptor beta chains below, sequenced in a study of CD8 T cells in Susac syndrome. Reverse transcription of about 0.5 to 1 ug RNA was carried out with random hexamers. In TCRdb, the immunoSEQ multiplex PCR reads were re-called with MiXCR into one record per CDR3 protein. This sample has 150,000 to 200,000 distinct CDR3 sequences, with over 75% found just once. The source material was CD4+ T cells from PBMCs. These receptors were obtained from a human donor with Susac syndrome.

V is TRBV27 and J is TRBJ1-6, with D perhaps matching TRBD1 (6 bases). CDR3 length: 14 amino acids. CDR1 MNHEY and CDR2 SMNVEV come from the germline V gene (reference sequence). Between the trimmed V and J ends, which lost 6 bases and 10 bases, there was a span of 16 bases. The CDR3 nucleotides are TGTGCCAGCAGCCTTCAGGGGCAAGAATCACCCCTCCACTTT. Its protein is CASSLQGQESPLHF.

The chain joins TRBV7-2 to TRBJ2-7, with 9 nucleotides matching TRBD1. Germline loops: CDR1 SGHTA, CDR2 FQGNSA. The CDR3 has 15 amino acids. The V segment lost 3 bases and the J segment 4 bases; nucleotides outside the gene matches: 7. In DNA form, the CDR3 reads TGTGCCAGCAGCTTTGACAGGGGGGCCCTTTACGAGCAGTACTTC. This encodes CASSFDRGALYEQYF.

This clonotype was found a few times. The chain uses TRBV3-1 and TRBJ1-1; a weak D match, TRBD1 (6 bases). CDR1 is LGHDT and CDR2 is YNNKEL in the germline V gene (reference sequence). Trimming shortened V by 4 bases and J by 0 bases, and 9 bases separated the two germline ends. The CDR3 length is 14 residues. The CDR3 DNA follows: TGTGCCAGCAGCCGGAGGGACATGAACACTGAAGCTTTCTTT. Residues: CASSRRDMNTEAFF.

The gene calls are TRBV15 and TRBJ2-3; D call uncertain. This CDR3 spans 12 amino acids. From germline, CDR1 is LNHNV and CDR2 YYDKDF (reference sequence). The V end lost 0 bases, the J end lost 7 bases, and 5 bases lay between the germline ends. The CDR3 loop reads CATSRDRNTQYF. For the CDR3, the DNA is TGTGCCACCAGCAGAGATCGGAATACGCAGTATTTT.

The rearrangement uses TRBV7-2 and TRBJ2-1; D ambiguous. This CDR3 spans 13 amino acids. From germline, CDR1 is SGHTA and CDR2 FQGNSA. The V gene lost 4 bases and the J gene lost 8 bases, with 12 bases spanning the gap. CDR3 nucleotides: TGTGCCAGCAGCTCCCCCCATAAGTATGAGCAGTTCTTC. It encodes CASSSPHKYEQFF.